Listed below are T cell receptor beta chains from one sample, sequenced in a study of blood T cell repertoires in COVID-19. The assay was immunoSEQ multiplex PCR, and TCRdb's table has in-frame clones only and misses some. The data hold 200,000 or so clones, with approximately 90% observed a single time. The sample comprised peripheral blood. The receptors originated from a man in his fifties with acute or convalescent COVID-19. Each CDR3 is given with its conserved first and last residue.

TRBV21-1	TRBJ2-5	CASSNSGFEETQYF
TRBV5-4	TRBJ2-1	CASSTRGTGNLNEQFF
TRBV19	TRBJ1-2	CASSIGENYGYTF
TRBV11-3	TRBJ2-1	CASSFVGGNEQFF
TRBV6-5	TRBJ2-3	CAHAGGPSTDTQYF
TRBV10-3	TRBJ1-2	CAIRTETDGYTF
TRBV5-1	TRBJ2-1	CASTGTGNGEQFF
TRBV25-1	TRBJ2-7	CASSESKPGDTYEQYF
TRBV5-6	TRBJ1-2	CASSPPDRAWYGYTF
TRBV10-3	TRBJ1-4	CAISETRGEKLFF
TRBV18	TRBJ1-4	CASSPGSLAGEKLFF
TRBV7-9	TRBJ2-2	CASSSPAGGNTGELFF
TRBV4-1	TRBJ1-6	CASSRLEQQDSPLHF
TRBV7-9	TRBJ1-2	CASSTVNYGYTF
TRBV3-1/TRBV3-2	TRBJ2-2	CASSQESRGSVTGELFF
TRBV29-1	TRBJ2-2	CSVGDSHAGELFF
TRBV3-1/TRBV3-2	TRBJ2-1	CASSQQNSYNEQFF
TRBV11-3	TRBJ2-1	CASSLDGLAGGHNEQFF
TRBV5-1	TRBJ2-1	CASSFEDRAPGNEQFF
TRBV6-2/TRBV6-3	TRBJ1-2	CASSYRGSGGYTF